The rows below give T cell receptor beta chains drawn from one sample of a study of Ad26.COV2.S vaccination and SARS-CoV-2 variants. Some clones are missing from TCRdb's copy, which holds only in-frame ones; the method was immunoSEQ multiplex PCR. Counted here are about 440,000 clones, roughly 87% occurring once; the ten biggest clones make up 9.5% to 15%. This specimen consisted of peripheral blood, obtained in a trial of Ad26.COV2.S vaccine versus placebo. Receptors were obtained from a person between 18 and 60 years old who received the Ad26.COV2.S COVID-19 vaccine or a placebo. Each CDR3 is given with its conserved first and last residue. The order of the fields is V gene, D gene, J gene, clone size, CDR3 protein, CDR3 DNA. D genes are given only for firm matches. Clone size appears in some rows only: once, few, many, or a class for an expanded clone.

>TRBV6-2/TRBV6-3|-|TRBJ2-2|-
CASSQQVTRLRGAGELFF
TGTGCCAGCAGTCAACAAGTGACGAGACTACGAGGTGCCGGGGAGCTGTTTTTT
>TRBV12-5|-|TRBJ1-1|-
CASGSQEPNTEAFF
TGTGCTAGTGGATCACAGGAGCCGAACACTGAAGCTTTCTTT
>TRBV7-9|-|TRBJ2-7|-
CASSEYYEQYF
TGTGCCAGCAGCGAATACTACGAGCAGTACTTC
>TRBV9|-|TRBJ2-2|-
CASSVAPGGYTGELFF
TGTGCCAGCAGCGTAGCGCCAGGGGGGTACACCGGGGAGCTGTTTTTT
>TRBV9|-|TRBJ2-7|-
CASSAGGEQYF
TGTGCCAGCAGCGCCGGGGGTGAGCAGTACTTC
>TRBV28|TRBD1|TRBJ1-2|few
CASTIGQGFGYTF
TGTGCCAGCACGATAGGACAGGGGTTCGGCTACACCTTC
>TRBV7-8|TRBD1|TRBJ1-2|-
CASSPKRTGSFYGYTF
TGTGCCAGCAGCCCAAAGCGGACAGGGAGCTTCTATGGCTACACCTTC
>TRBV5-4|-|TRBJ2-7|-
CASSSQGLYEQYF
TGTGCCAGCAGCTCACAAGGACTATACGAGCAGTACTTC
>TRBV19|-|TRBJ1-5|-
CASSHTAQTGVQPQHF
TGTGCCAGTAGTCACACCGCACAGACAGGCGTTCAGCCCCAGCATTTT
>TRBV19|-|TRBJ1-5|-
CASSTLAGIPGNQPQHF
TGTGCCAGTAGTACATTAGCCGGGATCCCGGGGAATCAGCCCCAGCATTTT
>TRBV5-4|-|TRBJ2-3|-
CASSLDRTDTQYF
TGTGCCAGCAGCTTGGATCGGACAGATACGCAGTATTTT
>TRBV9|-|TRBJ1-3|-
CASSPSFQSSGNTIYF
TGTGCCAGCAGCCCGTCATTTCAGTCCAGTGGAAACACCATATATTTT
>TRBV19|TRBD1|TRBJ2-3|-
CASSTRDRGTDTQYF
TGTGCCAGTAGTACCAGGGACAGGGGTACAGATACGCAGTATTTT
>TRBV27|TRBD1|TRBJ1-1|once
CASSRTGVGNTEAFF
TGTGCCAGCAGTCGGACAGGGGTGGGGAACACTGAAGCTTTCTTT
>TRBV5-5|-|TRBJ1-5|-
CASSLGGINQPQHF
TGTGCCAGCAGCTTGGGGGGGATCAATCAGCCCCAGCATTTT
>TRBV6-5|TRBD1|TRBJ2-7|-
CASSSTGTYEQYF
TGTGCCAGCAGTTCGACAGGGACCTACGAGCAGTACTTC
>TRBV9|TRBD2|TRBJ2-1|-
CASSASSGSSYNEQFF
TGTGCCAGCAGCGCGTCGAGCGGGAGCTCCTACAATGAGCAGTTCTTC
>TRBV5-1|-|TRBJ2-7|-
CASSRDTTYEQYF
TGCGCCAGCAGCCGGGACACAACCTACGAGCAGTACTTC
>TRBV30|TRBD2|TRBJ2-5|-
CAWSVWTRGETQYF
TGTGCCTGGAGTGTATGGACTAGAGGAGAGACCCAGTACTTC
>TRBV7-2|TRBD1|TRBJ2-7|-
CASRLNPGQHYEQYF
TGTGCCAGCAGACTGAATCCGGGACAGCACTACGAGCAGTACTTC
>TRBV28|TRBD1|TRBJ1-3|once
CASSPIGQGGNTIYF
TGTGCCAGCAGTCCTATCGGACAGGGTGGAAACACCATATATTTT
>TRBV9|TRBD2|TRBJ2-7|-
CASSPAGTSGSSYEQYF
TGTGCCAGCAGCCCTGCCGGGACTAGCGGTAGCTCCTACGAGCAGTACTTC
>TRBV5-8|-|TRBJ2-1|-
CASSLGTGQQFF
TGTGCCAGCAGCTTAGGCACGGGACAGCAGTTCTTC
>TRBV9|TRBD1|TRBJ2-1|-
CASSVVGGPYNEQFF
TGTGCCAGCAGCGTAGTAGGGGGCCCGTACAATGAGCAGTTCTTC
>TRBV2|-|TRBJ1-2|-
CASRAGAGGYTF
TGTGCCAGCAGAGCTGGGGCAGGCGGCTACACCTTC
>TRBV19|-|TRBJ1-1|-
CASSIGWGFGSEAFF
TGTGCCAGTAGTATAGGTTGGGGGTTCGGATCTGAAGCTTTCTTT
>TRBV24-1|-|TRBJ2-3|-
CATSDFGKSTDTQYF
TGTGCCACCAGTGATTTCGGGAAGAGCACAGATACGCAGTATTTT